Below, one T cell receptor (beta chain) is given with its context. As originally analysed: Nucleated cell counts were estimated from reference gene primer amplification. Profiling relied on immunoSEQ multiplex PCR, and the TCRdb table lists in-frame clones only, not all of them. V and J calls and clone size are those listed in that table; D and trimming were worked out from the DNA. The profile covers 50,000 to 65,000 clones, with roughly nine tenths appearing a single time and about 7.3% taken by the ten largest. This record comes from a study of blood T cell repertoires in COVID-19. Study at large: Researchers got acute and convalescent COVID-19 samples from the United States, Italy and Spain. PBMCs, B-cell-depleted T cells, or T cells provided the cDNA or gDNA that made up the material.

This TCR derives from a woman aged 55-75 years with active or convalescent COVID-19. What was sequenced was peripheral blood.

In nucleotides, the CDR3 is TGTGCCAGTAGTATAAGTAGCTTCCAGTCCCCCCTCCACTTT. Protein sequence: CASSISSFQSPLHF. The V and J genes are TRBV19 and TRBJ1-6; D is unresolved. The CDR3 is 14 amino acids. The germline V and J ends were trimmed by 2 bases and 13 bases, with 15 bases remaining between them. Germline CDR1 and CDR2: LNHDA and SQIVND (reference sequence).